This T cell receptor (beta chain) came from a study of blood T cell repertoires in COVID-19. Study-level background: Samples taken during acute and convalescent COVID-19 were collected in the United States, Italy and Spain. T cells, B-cell-depleted T cells, or PBMCs supplied cDNA or gDNA.

The protocol was immunoSEQ multiplex PCR, while the TCRdb copy is restricted to in-frame clones and leaves out a portion. Here the sample spans 60,000 to 70,000 clones, 70% to 80% being singletons. This CDR3 region has 14 residues. J lost 4 bases, V lost 6 bases, and 8 bases had no gene match. Germline CDR1 reads MGHRA; CDR2 reads YSYEKL. This clone has a handful of counts. This chain connects TRBV4-1 to TRBJ1-2; TRBD1 matches 7 bases. The sequencing sample was made of peripheral blood. The TCR sequence derives from a woman at least 80 years old with acute or convalescent COVID-19. This chain's CDR3 is CASRQDRQSYGYTF. The CDR3 DNA follows: TGCGCCAGCAGACAGGACAGGCAGTCCTATGGCTACACCTTC.